This paragraph reports one T cell receptor beta chain. Healthy and HIV-negative, the adult donors had no recent acute infections or vaccinations. The data belong to a study of shared clonotypes between healthy human individuals. Original handling: Filtering was not the same, since immunoSEQ gave junction-only sequences without quality scores. Method: immunoSEQ multiplex PCR; TCRdb's copy keeps in-frame clones and lacks some. The V and J calls and the clone size are those of that table, but D and trimming were determined from the DNA. Of over a million clones listed, 96% are singletons. Trimming took off 2 bases at V and 0 bases at J, with 11 bases between the two ends. The CDR3 spans 15 residues.

The source material was naive CD4+ T cells sorted from blood. Subset indicated: CD45RA+ positively selected. The chain couples TRBV23-1 to TRBJ2-7; D unclear. TRBV23-1 is labeled an ORF, and its function is uncertain. The receptor's source is a young man in good health. The CDR3 DNA is TGCGCCAGCAGTCAACCCCCAACTCACTCCTACGAGCAGTACTTC. Protein product: CASSQPPTHSYEQYF.